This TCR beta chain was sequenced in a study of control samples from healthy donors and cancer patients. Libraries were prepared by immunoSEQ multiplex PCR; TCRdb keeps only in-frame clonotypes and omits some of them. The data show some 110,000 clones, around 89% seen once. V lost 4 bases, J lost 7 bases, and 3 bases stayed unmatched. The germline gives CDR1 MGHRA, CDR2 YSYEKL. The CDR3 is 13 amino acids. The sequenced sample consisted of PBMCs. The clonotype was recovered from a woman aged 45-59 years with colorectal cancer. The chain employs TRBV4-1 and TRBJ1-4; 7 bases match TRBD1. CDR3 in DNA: TGCGCCAGCAGCCTTGACAGGGCTGAAAAACTGTTTTTT. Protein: CASSLDRAEKLFF.